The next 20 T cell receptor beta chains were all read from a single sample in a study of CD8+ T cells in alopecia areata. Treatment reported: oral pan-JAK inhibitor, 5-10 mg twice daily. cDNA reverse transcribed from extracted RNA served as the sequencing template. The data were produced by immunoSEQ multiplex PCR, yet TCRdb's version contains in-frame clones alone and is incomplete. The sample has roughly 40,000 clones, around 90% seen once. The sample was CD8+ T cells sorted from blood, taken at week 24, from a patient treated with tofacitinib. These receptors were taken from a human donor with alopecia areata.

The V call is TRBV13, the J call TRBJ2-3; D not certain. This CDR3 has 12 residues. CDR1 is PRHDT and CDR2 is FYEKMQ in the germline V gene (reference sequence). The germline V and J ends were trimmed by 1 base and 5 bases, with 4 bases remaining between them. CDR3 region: CASSLEIDTQYF. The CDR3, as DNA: TGTGCCAGCAGCTTAGAGATAGATACGCAGTATTTT.

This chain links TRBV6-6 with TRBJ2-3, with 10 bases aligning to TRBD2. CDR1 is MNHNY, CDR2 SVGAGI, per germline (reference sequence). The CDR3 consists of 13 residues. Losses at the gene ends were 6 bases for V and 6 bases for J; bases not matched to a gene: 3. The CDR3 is CASRPAGGDTQYF. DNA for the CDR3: TGTGCCAGCAGACCAGCGGGGGGGGATACGCAGTATTTT.

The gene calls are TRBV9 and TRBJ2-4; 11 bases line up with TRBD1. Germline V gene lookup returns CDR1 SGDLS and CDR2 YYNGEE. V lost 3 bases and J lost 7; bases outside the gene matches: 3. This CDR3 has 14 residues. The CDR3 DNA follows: TGTGCCAGCAGCGCTGGACAGGGGGCGAACATTCAGTACTTC. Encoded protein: CASSAGQGANIQYF.

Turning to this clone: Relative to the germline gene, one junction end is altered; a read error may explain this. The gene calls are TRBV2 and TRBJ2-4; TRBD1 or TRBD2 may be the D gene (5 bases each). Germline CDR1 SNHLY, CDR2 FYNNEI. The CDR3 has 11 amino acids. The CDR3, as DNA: TGTGCCAGCAGTTTCGGGGCCAGCCGAGACTTC. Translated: CASSFGASRDF.

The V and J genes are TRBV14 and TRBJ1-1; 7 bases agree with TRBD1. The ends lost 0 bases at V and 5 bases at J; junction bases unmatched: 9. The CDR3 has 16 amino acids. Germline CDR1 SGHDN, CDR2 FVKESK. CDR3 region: CASSQERTGDRTEAFF. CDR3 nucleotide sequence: TGTGCCAGCAGCCAAGAGAGAACAGGGGATAGGACTGAAGCTTTCTTT.

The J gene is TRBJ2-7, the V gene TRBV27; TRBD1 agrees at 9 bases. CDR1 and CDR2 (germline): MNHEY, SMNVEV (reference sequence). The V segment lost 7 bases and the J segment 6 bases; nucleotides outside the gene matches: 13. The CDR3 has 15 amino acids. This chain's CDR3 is CASIPEGGQGGEQYF. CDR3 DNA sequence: TGTGCCAGCATCCCCGAGGGGGGACAGGGAGGCGAGCAGTACTTC.

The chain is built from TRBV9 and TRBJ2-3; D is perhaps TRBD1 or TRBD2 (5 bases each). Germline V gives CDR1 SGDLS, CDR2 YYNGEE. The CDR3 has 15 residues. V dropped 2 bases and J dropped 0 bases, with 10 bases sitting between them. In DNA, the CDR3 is TGTGCCAGCAGCGTCCGGGACGGTAGCACAGATACGCAGTATTTT. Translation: CASSVRDGSTDTQYF.

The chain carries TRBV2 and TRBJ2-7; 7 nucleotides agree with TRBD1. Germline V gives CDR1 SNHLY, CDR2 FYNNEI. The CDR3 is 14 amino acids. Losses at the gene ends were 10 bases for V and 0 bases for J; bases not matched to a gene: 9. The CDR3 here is CATKRGLLSYEQYF. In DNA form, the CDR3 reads TGTGCCACCAAAAGGGGGCTTCTCTCCTACGAGCAGTACTTC.

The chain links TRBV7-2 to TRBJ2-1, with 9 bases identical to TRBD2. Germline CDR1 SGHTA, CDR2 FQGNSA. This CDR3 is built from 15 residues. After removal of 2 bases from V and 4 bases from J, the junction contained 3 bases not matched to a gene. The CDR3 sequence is CASSLLAGPYNEQFF. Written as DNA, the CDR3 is TGTGCCAGCAGCTTACTAGCGGGGCCGTACAATGAGCAGTTCTTC.

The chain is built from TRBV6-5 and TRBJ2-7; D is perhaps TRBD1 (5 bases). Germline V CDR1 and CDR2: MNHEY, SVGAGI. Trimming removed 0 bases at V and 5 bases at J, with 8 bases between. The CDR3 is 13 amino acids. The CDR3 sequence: CASSYSAGNEQYF. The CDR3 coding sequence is TGTGCCAGCAGTTACTCGGCAGGGAACGAGCAGTACTTC.

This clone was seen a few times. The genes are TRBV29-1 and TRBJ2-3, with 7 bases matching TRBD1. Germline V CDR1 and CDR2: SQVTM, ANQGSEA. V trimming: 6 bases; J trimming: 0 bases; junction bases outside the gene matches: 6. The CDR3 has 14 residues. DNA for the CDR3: TGCAGCGTCTGGGACAGTAGTAGCACAGATACGCAGTATTTT. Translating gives CSVWDSSSTDTQYF.

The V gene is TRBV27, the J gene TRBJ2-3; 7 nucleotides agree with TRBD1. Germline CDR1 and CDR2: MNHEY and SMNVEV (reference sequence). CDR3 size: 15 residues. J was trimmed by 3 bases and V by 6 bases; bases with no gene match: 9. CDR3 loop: CASSPGQRVTDTQYF. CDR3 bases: TGTGCCAGCAGCCCGGGACAGAGAGTAACAGATACGCAGTATTTT.

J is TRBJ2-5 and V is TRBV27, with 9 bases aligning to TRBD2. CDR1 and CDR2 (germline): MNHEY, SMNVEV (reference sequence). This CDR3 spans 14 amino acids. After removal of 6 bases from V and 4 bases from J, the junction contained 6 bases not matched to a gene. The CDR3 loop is CASRGGGVLETQYF. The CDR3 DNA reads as TGTGCCAGCAGGGGCGGGGGGGTTTTAGAGACCCAGTACTTC.

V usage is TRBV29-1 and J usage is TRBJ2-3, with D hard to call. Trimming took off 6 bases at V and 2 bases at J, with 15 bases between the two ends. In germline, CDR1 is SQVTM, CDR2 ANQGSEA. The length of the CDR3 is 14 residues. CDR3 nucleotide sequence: TGCAGCGTCCGAACGGGTACCTACACAGATACGCAGTATTTT. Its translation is CSVRTGTYTDTQYF.

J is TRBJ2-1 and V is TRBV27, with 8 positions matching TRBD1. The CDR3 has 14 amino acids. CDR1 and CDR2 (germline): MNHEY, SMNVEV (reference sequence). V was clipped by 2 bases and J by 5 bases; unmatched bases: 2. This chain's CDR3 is CASSLGTGHNEQFF. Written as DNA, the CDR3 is TGTGCCAGCAGTTTAGGGACAGGTCACAATGAGCAGTTCTTC.

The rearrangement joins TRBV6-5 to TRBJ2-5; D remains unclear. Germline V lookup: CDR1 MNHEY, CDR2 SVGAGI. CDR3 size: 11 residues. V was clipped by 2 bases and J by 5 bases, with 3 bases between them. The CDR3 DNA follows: TGTGCCAGCAGTTACGGGGAGACCCAGTACTTC. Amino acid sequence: CASSYGETQYF.

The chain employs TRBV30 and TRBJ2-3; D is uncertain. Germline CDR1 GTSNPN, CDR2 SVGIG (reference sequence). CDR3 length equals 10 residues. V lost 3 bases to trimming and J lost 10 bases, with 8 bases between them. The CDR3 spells CAWRKGPQYF. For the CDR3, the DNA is TGTGCCTGGAGAAAGGGTCCGCAGTATTTT.

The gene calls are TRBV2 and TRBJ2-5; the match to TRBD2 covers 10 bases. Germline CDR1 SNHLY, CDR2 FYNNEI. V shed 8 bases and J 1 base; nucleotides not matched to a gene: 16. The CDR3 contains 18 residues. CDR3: CASSLKAGGHMSQETQYF. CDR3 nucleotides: TGTGCCAGCTCCCTGAAAGCGGGGGGGCATATGAGCCAAGAGACCCAGTACTTC.

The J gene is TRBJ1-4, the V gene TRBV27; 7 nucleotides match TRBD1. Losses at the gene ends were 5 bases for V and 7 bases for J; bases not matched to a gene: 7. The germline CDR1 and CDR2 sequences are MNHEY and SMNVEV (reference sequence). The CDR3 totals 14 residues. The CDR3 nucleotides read TGTGCCAGCAGTCCAGGGAACAGGGGTGAAAAACTGTTTTTT. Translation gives CASSPGNRGEKLFF.

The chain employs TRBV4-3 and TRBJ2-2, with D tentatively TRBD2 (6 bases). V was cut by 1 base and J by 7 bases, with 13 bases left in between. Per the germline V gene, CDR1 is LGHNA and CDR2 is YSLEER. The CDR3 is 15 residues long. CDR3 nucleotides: TGCGCCAGCAGCCAAGCGGAGGGATCGGTCGGGGAGCTGTTTTTT. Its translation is CASSQAEGSVGELFF.